A single sample gave rise to the 25 T cell receptor beta chains below, sequenced in a study of T cell responses to AZD1222 COVID-19 vaccine. Profiled with immunoSEQ multiplex PCR; TCRdb holds only in-frame clones, not every one. The table includes just over 70,000 clones, around 84% detected once. Sequencing was performed on peripheral blood, taken on day 0 of AZD1222 vaccination. The source is an adult in good health.

The V call is TRBV5-1, the J call TRBJ1-1, with 8 bases matching TRBD1. There are 15 residues in the CDR3. Trimming took 4 bases from V and 5 from J; bases not matched to a gene: 10. Germline V gives CDR1 SGHRS, CDR2 YFSETQ. The CDR3 region is CASSRTTGVMTEAFF. In DNA form, the CDR3 reads TGCGCCAGCAGCCGAACGACAGGGGTGATGACTGAAGCTTTCTTT.

This clone has more than one count but fewer than ten. V and J are TRBV12-3 or TRBV12-4 and TRBJ1-2; a possible D gene is TRBD1 (5 bases). Trimming took off 3 bases at V and 3 bases at J, with 8 bases between the two ends. The CDR3 consists of 13 residues. The CDR3 protein is CASSFGAHYGYTF. As DNA, the CDR3 is TGTGCCAGCAGTTTTGGGGCCCACTATGGCTACACCTTC.

The chain carries TRBV12-5 and TRBJ2-1; TRBD2 aligns across 10 bases. Per germline, CDR1 LGHNT and CDR2 FRNRAP. The CDR3 has 17 residues. V gave up 1 base and J gave up 7 bases; unmatched junction bases: 10. CDR3 in DNA: TGTGCTAGTGGTTTGGCGGGTTCTAGCGGGGGTATAAATGAGCAGTTCTTC. It encodes CASGLAGSSGGINEQFF. Combining the CDR3 with reference TRBV12-5 and TRBJ2-1 gives the whole variable domain DARVTQTPRHKVTEMGQEVTMRCQPILGHNTVFWYRQTMMQGLELLAYFRNRAPLDDSGMPKDRFSAEMPDATLATLKIQPSEPRDSAVYFCASGLAGSSGGINEQFFGPGTRLTVL.

The chain is built from TRBV20-1 and TRBJ1-2; 9 bases align to TRBD1. J gave up 3 bases and V 3 bases, and 5 bases lay outside the gene matches. The CDR3 is 14 residues long. Germline values: CDR1 DFQATT, CDR2 SNEGSKA (reference sequence). The CDR3 reads CSASFWTGDYGYTF. CDR3 in DNA: TGCAGTGCTAGTTTCTGGACAGGGGACTATGGCTACACCTTC.

This chain uses TRBV5-1 with TRBJ1-3; TRBD1 agrees at 8 bases. There are 17 residues in the CDR3. Germline V lookup: CDR1 SGHRS, CDR2 YFSETQ. J was trimmed by 0 bases and V by 1 base; bases with no gene match: 6. In DNA, the CDR3 is TGCGCCAGCAGCTTGCCCGGACAGGGAGTCTCTGGAAACACCATATATTTT. Protein: CASSLPGQGVSGNTIYF.

This clone appeared a few times. The chain combines TRBV3-1 (or the pseudogene TRBV3-2) with TRBJ1-3; D not resolved. This CDR3 region has 16 residues. CDR1 is LGHDT, CDR2 YNNKEL, per germline (reference sequence). V lost 1 base to trimming and J lost 0 bases, with 10 bases between them. CDR3 bases: TGTGCCAGCAGCCAAGCCCCACGGTACTCTGGAAACACCATATATTTT. It translates to CASSQAPRYSGNTIYF.

The V gene is TRBV5-1, the J gene TRBJ2-1; TRBD1 matches 7 bases. Per the germline V gene, CDR1 is SGHRS and CDR2 is YFSETQ. The CDR3 is 14 amino acids. The V segment lost 3 bases and the J segment 4 bases; nucleotides outside the gene matches: 4. CDR3 protein: CASSSGTDYNEQFF. The CDR3 bases are TGCGCCAGCAGCTCAGGGACAGATTACAATGAGCAGTTCTTC.

The rearrangement uses TRBV11-3 and TRBJ2-1; 12 bases line up with TRBD2. This CDR3 is built from 14 residues. With V trimmed by 6 bases and J by 7 bases, 4 bases remained unmatched. Germline values: CDR1 SGHNT, CDR2 YENEEA. CDR3 loop: CASRSGTSGNEQFF. The CDR3 DNA is TGTGCCAGCAGGTCCGGGACTAGCGGGAATGAGCAGTTCTTC.

V is TRBV11-2 and J is TRBJ1-1; D gene uncertain. The germline V and J ends were trimmed by 4 bases and 1 base, with 7 bases remaining between them. This CDR3 is built from 13 residues. Germline loops: CDR1 SGHAT, CDR2 FQNNGV. CDR3 sequence reads: CASSWTGNTEAFF. CDR3 nucleotides: TGTGCCAGCAGCTGGACGGGGAACACTGAAGCTTTCTTT.

The chain joins TRBV3-1 (or the pseudogene TRBV3-2) to TRBJ2-1; 8 nucleotides line up with TRBD2. The CDR3 loop spans 16 amino acids. V lost 4 bases and J lost 3; bases outside the gene matches: 8. Germline V gene lookup returns CDR1 LGHDT and CDR2 YNNKEL (reference sequence). CDR3 sequence: CASSRASGRFYNEQFF. The DNA for the CDR3 is TGTGCCAGCAGCCGGGCCAGCGGGAGATTCTACAATGAGCAGTTCTTC.

The chain recombines TRBV2 with TRBJ1-4; 7 nucleotides line up with TRBD1. Germline lookup yields CDR1 SNHLY and CDR2 FYNNEI. The ends lost 6 bases at V and 2 bases at J; junction bases unmatched: 3. The CDR3 runs 14 residues. The chain's CDR3 is CASSLQGTNEKLFF. CDR3 bases: TGTGCCAGCAGCTTACAGGGGACTAATGAAAAACTGTTTTTT.

The chain joins TRBV2 to TRBJ2-1; the D call may be TRBD1 or TRBD2 (5 bases each). The ends were cut back, 6 bases at V and 6 bases at J, with 18 bases in the middle. CDR3 length equals 15 residues. CDR1 is SNHLY and CDR2 is FYNNEI in the germline V gene. CDR3 sequence reads: CASRDFSGPSNEQFF. In DNA form, the CDR3 reads TGTGCCAGCAGGGATTTTTCGGGACCTTCCAATGAGCAGTTCTTC.

The chain combines TRBV6-6 with TRBJ1-5, with D perhaps TRBD1 (5 bases). Germline CDR1 MNHNY, CDR2 SVGAGI (reference sequence). The CDR3 sequence is 12 residues long. The ends were cut back, 7 bases at V and 5 bases at J, with 9 bases in the middle. The CDR3 protein is CASTQGDQPQHF. The DNA of the CDR3 is TGTGCCAGCACGCAGGGCGATCAGCCCCAGCATTTT.

The chain employs TRBV6-6 and TRBJ2-1; D is perhaps TRBD2 (6 bases). This CDR3 region has 12 residues. Germline V gives CDR1 MNHNY, CDR2 SVGAGI (reference sequence). Deletions cut 10 bases from V and 5 bases from J, with 12 bases between. CDR3 region: CANGGVNNEQFF. The CDR3 DNA follows: TGTGCCAACGGAGGGGTCAACAATGAGCAGTTCTTC.

The chain links TRBV6-5 to TRBJ2-5; TRBD1 agrees at 9 bases. CDR1 MNHEY and CDR2 SVGAGI come from the germline V gene. The J segment lost 4 bases and the V segment lost 3 bases, leaving 3 bases of the junction unmatched. This CDR3 is 14 amino acids long. CDR3 loop: CASSYGTGPETQYF. CDR3 in DNA: TGTGCCAGCAGTTATGGGACAGGGCCAGAGACCCAGTACTTC.

This chain links TRBV5-1 with TRBJ1-2; no reliable D call. V was cut by 3 bases and J by 5 bases, with 14 bases left in between. The length of the CDR3 is 14 residues. Per the germline V gene, CDR1 is SGHRS and CDR2 is YFSETQ. The CDR3 loop is CASSSEESAYGYTF. The CDR3 bases are TGCGCCAGCAGCTCGGAGGAGAGCGCTTATGGCTACACCTTC.

The genes are TRBV6-4 and TRBJ2-1; TRBD1 matches 8 bases. This CDR3 contains 14 residues. Trimming cost V 7 bases and J 3 bases; bases outside gene matches: 5. CDR1 is MRHNA, CDR2 SNTAGT, per germline. Written as DNA, the CDR3 is TGTGCCAGCACGAGACAGGGGTTCTACAATGAGCAGTTCTTC. It translates to CASTRQGFYNEQFF.

This clone has only one observation. The chain joins TRBV18 to TRBJ1-1; 9 bases are shared with TRBD1. The CDR3 has 16 residues. Germline-derived CDR1 and CDR2 are KGHSH and LQKENI. V shed 2 bases, J shed 0 bases, and the junction held 4 bases outside the gene matches. CDR3 DNA: TGTGCCAGCTCACCAGGGACAGGGCTCATGAACACTGAAGCTTTCTTT. This codes for CASSPGTGLMNTEAFF.

The chain joins TRBV15 to TRBJ1-5; no definite D call. The CDR3 sequence is 11 residues long. The germline gives CDR1 LNHNV, CDR2 YYDKDF (reference sequence). V lost 1 base to trimming and J lost 13 bases, with 8 bases between them. The CDR3 sequence is CATSRGEKQHF. CDR3 bases: TGTGCCACCAGCAGAGGGGAGAAACAGCATTTT.

The chain carries TRBV6-5 and TRBJ1-1, with TRBD1 matching over 7 bases. With V trimmed by 4 bases and J by 8 bases, 1 base remained unmatched. The CDR3 covers 11 residues. CDR1 MNHEY and CDR2 SVGAGI come from the germline V gene. The CDR3 sequence is CASSLGGEAFF. The CDR3 coding sequence is TGTGCCAGCAGTTTAGGGGGCGAAGCTTTCTTT.

CDR3 sequence reads: CASSVQKTHSPLHF. CDR3 sequence (DNA): TGCGCCAGCAGTGTACAGAAAACGCATTCACCCCTCCACTTT. The chain couples TRBV10-2 to TRBJ1-6; D gene ambiguous. CDR1 is WSHSY and CDR2 is SAAADI in the germline V gene. Deletions cut 4 bases from V and 8 bases from J, with 12 bases between. CDR3 size: 14 residues.

In DNA, the CDR3 is TGTGCCAGCAGTGAATTGGACAGAGGGTCCTCAAAACTGTTTTTT. It codes for CASSELDRGSSKLFF. The V call is TRBV6-1, the J call TRBJ1-4, with a weak D call TRBD1 (6 bases). Germline V CDR1 and CDR2: MNHNS, SASEGT. This CDR3 comprises 15 residues. V was clipped by 2 bases and J by 10 bases, with 17 bases between them.

The table lists this clone with a count of one. DNA of the CDR3: TGCGCCAGCAGCCTTGGGGGCAGACAAAAAGAAGCTTTCTTT. Protein product: CASSLGGRQKEAFF. The J gene is TRBJ1-1, the V gene TRBV5-1; D might be TRBD1 (6 bases). This CDR3 region has 14 residues. The germline V and J ends were trimmed by 4 bases and 8 bases, with 18 bases remaining between them. Per germline, CDR1 SGHRS and CDR2 YFSETQ.

This chain links TRBV19 with TRBJ2-1; D is perhaps TRBD1 (6 bases). Germline V gene data show CDR1 as LNHDA and CDR2 as SQIVND (reference sequence). The CDR3 loop spans 17 amino acids. V lost 1 base, J lost 7 bases, and 20 bases lay in between. The CDR3, as DNA: TGTGCCAGTAGTATAGGGGCAGGGGCAGGGATATTGAATGAGCAGTTCTTC. This gives the protein CASSIGAGAGILNEQFF.

This chain uses TRBV9 with TRBJ2-1; D unresolved. Germline CDR1 SGDLS, CDR2 YYNGEE. Trimming removed 6 bases from V and 4 bases from J, with 8 bases in between. The CDR3 is 12 residues long. The CDR3 here is CASTGLYNEQFF. Here the CDR3 DNA reads TGTGCCAGCACCGGGCTTTACAATGAGCAGTTCTTC.